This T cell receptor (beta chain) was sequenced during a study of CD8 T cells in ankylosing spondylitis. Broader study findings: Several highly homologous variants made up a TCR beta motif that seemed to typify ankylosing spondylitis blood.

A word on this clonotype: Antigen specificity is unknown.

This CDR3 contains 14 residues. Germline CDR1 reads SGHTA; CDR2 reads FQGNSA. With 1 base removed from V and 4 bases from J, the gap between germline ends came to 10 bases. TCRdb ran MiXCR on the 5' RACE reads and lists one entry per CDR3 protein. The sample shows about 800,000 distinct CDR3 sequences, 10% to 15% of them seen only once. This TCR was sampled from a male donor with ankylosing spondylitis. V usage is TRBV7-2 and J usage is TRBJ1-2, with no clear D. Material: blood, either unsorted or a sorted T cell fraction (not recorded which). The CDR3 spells CASSLEGIPYGYTF. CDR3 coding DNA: TGTGCCAGCAGCTTAGAGGGCATACCCTATGGCTACACCTTC. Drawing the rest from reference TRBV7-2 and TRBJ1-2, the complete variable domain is GAGVSQSPSNKVTEKGKDVELRCDPISGHTALYWYRQSLGQGLEFLIYFQGNSAPDKSGLPSDRFSAERTGGSVSTLTIQRTQQEDSAVYLCASSLEGIPYGYTFGSGTRLTVV.